One and the same sample provided the 31 T cell receptor beta chains below, sequenced in a study of immune cell composition in non-small cell lung cancer. Using immunoSEQ multiplex PCR, the repertoire was profiled, and TCRdb retains in-frame clones only, with some absent. The data contain around 1,700 clones, more than 75% of them singletons. Input material: lung tumor tissue. Receptors were obtained from a human donor with non-small cell lung cancer.

The rearrangement links TRBV6-5 to TRBJ2-5; 8 bases fit TRBD1. This CDR3 spans 15 amino acids. V shed 6 bases and J 5 bases; nucleotides not matched to a gene: 11. CDR1 is MNHEY and CDR2 is SVGAGI in the germline V gene. CDR3 nucleotides: TGTGCCAGCAGACAAGGACAGGGTCCGTTGGAGACCCAGTACTTC. It specifies CASRQGQGPLETQYF.

The genes are TRBV27 and TRBJ2-1; TRBD2 agrees at 13 bases. Germline trimming cut 6 bases from V and 7 bases from J; bases unmatched to any gene: 0. Germline V gene data show CDR1 as MNHEY and CDR2 as SMNVEV (reference sequence). CDR3 length equals 13 residues. CDR3: CASRTSGGNEQFF. The DNA of the CDR3 is TGTGCCAGCAGGACTAGCGGGGGGAATGAGCAGTTCTTC.

The gene calls are TRBV27 and TRBJ2-5, with 10 bases fitting TRBD2. V gave up 10 bases and J gave up 5 bases; unmatched junction bases: 10. CDR3 length: 14 amino acids. The germline V gene has CDR1 MNHEY and CDR2 SMNVEV (reference sequence). The CDR3 reads CATAKAGGPETQYF. In nucleotides, the CDR3 is TGTGCCACCGCTAAAGCGGGGGGGCCGGAGACCCAGTACTTC.

The CDR3 loop reads CASSSTTTGSWSPLHF. The CDR3 nucleotides are TGTGCCAGCAGCTCTACCACCACAGGGTCGTGGTCACCCCTCCACTTT. This rearrangement joins TRBV7-9 to TRBJ1-6; weak D call: TRBD1 (6 bases). Trimming removed 4 bases from V and 10 bases from J, with 20 bases in between. Germline V CDR1 and CDR2: SEHNR, FQNEAQ (reference sequence). The CDR3 length is 16 residues.

V is TRBV30 and J is TRBJ1-1; tentatively, D is TRBD1 (5 bases). Germline values: CDR1 GTSNPN, CDR2 SVGIG (reference sequence). V lost 1 base and J lost 8, with 5 bases in between. CDR3 length: 10 residues. The CDR3 is CAWSGQEAFF. The CDR3 DNA sequence: TGTGCCTGGAGTGGACAGGAAGCTTTCTTT.

In the case of this clone: The junction departs from the called germline gene at one end, perhaps through a read error. The chain recombines TRBV7-7 with TRBJ2-5; D gene unclear. CDR1 and CDR2 from the germline V gene are SSHAT and FNYEAQ (reference sequence). The CDR3 has 17 amino acids. This CDR3 is CASSIRWASSDQETQYF. CDR3 DNA: TGTGCTAGCAGCATTAGGTGGGCCTCATCCGATCAAGAGACCCAGTACTTC.

This clone was observed a few times. CDR3 protein: CASSDQGLVGTDTQYF. The CDR3 coding sequence is TGTGCCAGCAGTGACCAAGGACTAGTCGGCACAGATACGCAGTATTTT. This sequence joins TRBV6-4 and TRBJ2-3; 7 positions agree with TRBD2. Germline CDR1 and CDR2: MRHNA and SNTAGT. The CDR3 totals 16 residues. The junction had 6 bases not matched to a gene; V was cut back by 2 bases and J by 1 base.

The rearrangement links TRBV5-1 to TRBJ2-4; possible D gene TRBD1, 5 bases. Germline-derived CDR1 and CDR2 are SGHRS and YFSETQ. This CDR3 is built from 13 residues. V shed 4 bases and J shed 3 bases, with 8 bases lying between them. In nucleotides, the CDR3 is TGCGCCAGCAGCATGGACAACAAAAACATTCAGTACTTC. Its translation is CASSMDNKNIQYF.

The chain combines TRBV7-9 with TRBJ2-7; D unclear. CDR1 SEHNR and CDR2 FQNEAQ come from the germline V gene (reference sequence). This CDR3 has 13 residues. V was trimmed by 3 bases and J by 3 bases, leaving 9 bases between them. CDR3 sequence (DNA): TGTGCCAGCAGCTTTTCCCCCTTCTACGAGCAGTACTTC. As protein: CASSFSPFYEQYF. Full variable domain (rest looked up from reference TRBV7-9 and TRBJ2-7): DTGVSQNPRHKITKRGQNVTFRCDPISEHNRLYWYRQTLGQGPEFLTYFQNEAQLEKSRLLSDRFSAERPKGSFSTLEIQRTEQGDSAMYLCASSFSPFYEQYFGPGTRLTVT.

V and J are TRBV30 and TRBJ2-7, with D perhaps TRBD1 (6 bases). Germline V lookup: CDR1 GTSNPN, CDR2 SVGIG (reference sequence). The CDR3 has 13 amino acids. Trimming removed 0 bases from V and 4 bases from J, with 10 bases in between. The CDR3 is CAWSVQGGYEQYF. The DNA of the CDR3 is TGTGCCTGGAGTGTACAGGGTGGATACGAGCAGTACTTC.

The chain joins TRBV30 to TRBJ1-5; 7 bases line up with TRBD1. V lost 5 bases to trimming and J lost 0 bases; unmatched junction nucleotides: 4. Germline V CDR1 and CDR2: GTSNPN, SVGIG (reference sequence). The CDR3 covers 14 residues. CDR3 nucleotides: TGTGCCTGGTGGGACAGCACTAGCAATCAGCCCCAGCATTTT. Encoded protein: CAWWDSTSNQPQHF. Drawing the rest from reference TRBV30 and TRBJ1-5, the complete variable domain is SQTIHQWPATLVQPVGSPLSLECTVEGTSNPNLYWYRQAAGRGLQLLFYSVGIGQISSEVPQNLSASRPQDRQFILSSKKLLLSDSGFYLCAWWDSTSNQPQHFGDGTRLSIL.

This chain joins TRBV2 and TRBJ2-2, with D possibly being TRBD2 (5 bases). CDR3 length: 15 amino acids. V lost 6 bases and J 5 bases, leaving 16 bases between the germline ends. CDR1 and CDR2 from the germline V gene are SNHLY and FYNNEI. The CDR3: CASREDWKLTGELFF. The CDR3 DNA sequence: TGTGCCAGCAGAGAGGACTGGAAGTTGACCGGGGAGCTGTTTTTT.

The V call is TRBV14, the J call TRBJ2-7; tentatively, D is TRBD1 (5 bases). The V end lost 3 bases, the J end lost 4 bases, and 19 bases lay between the germline ends. Germline lookup yields CDR1 SGHDN and CDR2 FVKESK. This CDR3 has 16 residues. The CDR3 coding sequence is TGTGCCAGCAGCCAGGACCAGGGAAGTAGGGAATACGAGCAGTACTTC. This translates into CASSQDQGSREYEQYF.

The genes are TRBV19 and TRBJ2-5, with TRBD1 matching 12 bases. Germline lookup yields CDR1 LNHDA and CDR2 SQIVND (reference sequence). With 6 bases clipped from V and 6 bases from J, the junction kept 8 bases outside the gene matches. The CDR3 spans 15 residues. CDR3 in amino acids: CASRSGTGGAKTQYF. The CDR3 DNA reads as TGTGCCAGTAGATCCGGGACAGGGGGCGCGAAGACCCAGTACTTC. Variable domain in full (rest from reference TRBV19 and TRBJ2-5): DGGITQSPKYLFRKEGQNVTLSCEQNLNHDAMYWYRQDPGQGLRLIYYSQIVNDFQKGDIAEGYSVSREKKESFPLTVTSAQKNPTAFYLCASRSGTGGAKTQYFGPGTRLLVL.

This chain joins TRBV29-1 and TRBJ2-5, with TRBD1 matching 9 bases. Germline CDR1 reads SQVTM; CDR2 reads ANQGSEA. V trimming: 5 bases; J trimming: 5 bases; junction bases outside the gene matches: 6. The CDR3 covers 13 residues. The CDR3 here is CSVYGQGSETQYF. In DNA, the CDR3 is TGCAGCGTTTACGGACAGGGGTCGGAGACCCAGTACTTC.

The CDR3 region has the DNA TGCGCCAGCAGCCAAGATCCGAGGCAGGGAAGTGTGCGTGAAAAACTGTTTTTT. This codes for CASSQDPRQGSVREKLFF. The chain uses TRBV4-3 and TRBJ1-4; the D gene is possibly TRBD1 (5 bases). Germline values: CDR1 LGHNA, CDR2 YSLEER. The ends were cut back, 0 bases at V and 7 bases at J, with 21 bases in the middle. CDR3 length: 18 residues.

V is TRBV29-1 and J is TRBJ1-1; possibly TRBD1 for D (5 bases). Germline V CDR1 and CDR2: SQVTM, ANQGSEA. The CDR3 is made up of 14 amino acids. V lost 6 bases to trimming and J lost 4 bases, with 18 bases between them. Here the CDR3 DNA reads TGCAGCGTCCCTGGGACTTTACCGGGCACTGAAGCTTTCTTT. This codes for CSVPGTLPGTEAFF.

The chain employs TRBV11-1 and TRBJ1-1, with D possibly matching TRBD1 (6 bases). Trimming shortened V by 1 base and J by 0 bases, and 15 bases separated the two germline ends. The germline CDR1 and CDR2 sequences are SGHAT and FQDESV (reference sequence). This CDR3 has 17 amino acids. The CDR3 region has the DNA TGTGCCAGCAGCTTAGGATCAGGGGACTATTTGAACACTGAAGCTTTCTTT. It yields the protein CASSLGSGDYLNTEAFF. Drawing the rest from reference TRBV11-1 and TRBJ1-1, the complete variable domain is EAEVAQSPRYKITEKSQAVAFWCDPISGHATLYWYRQILGQGPELLVQFQDESVVDDSQLPKDRFSAERLKGVDSTLKIQPAELGDSAMYLCASSLGSGDYLNTEAFFGQGTRLTVV.

The chain recombines TRBV5-1 with TRBJ1-2; 7 nucleotides match TRBD1. CDR3 size: 16 residues. The J segment lost 2 bases and the V segment lost 4 bases, leaving 11 bases of the junction unmatched. Germline V gives CDR1 SGHRS, CDR2 YFSETQ. This CDR3 reads CASSPDATGTNYGYTF. CDR3 in DNA: TGCGCCAGCAGCCCGGACGCGACAGGGACGAACTATGGCTACACCTTC.

The chain uses TRBV6-5 and TRBJ1-5, with D possibly being TRBD1 (5 bases). V lost 5 bases and J lost 0, with 11 bases in between. The length of the CDR3 is 15 residues. Germline V gives CDR1 MNHEY, CDR2 SVGAGI. The CDR3 sequence is CASSGQGFSNQPQHF. CDR3 DNA sequence: TGTGCCAGCAGTGGCCAGGGTTTTAGCAATCAGCCCCAGCATTTT.

By share of the sample, this clone is large (0.1 to 1%). The chain carries TRBV11-2 and TRBJ1-2, with 7 nucleotides matching TRBD1. The CDR3 consists of 16 residues. CDR1 SGHAT and CDR2 FQNNGV come from the germline V gene. V lost 1 base, J lost 6 bases, and 11 bases stayed unmatched. CDR3 protein: CASSLGVMVGGDGYTF. The CDR3 region has the DNA TGTGCCAGCAGCTTAGGAGTAATGGTAGGGGGCGATGGCTACACCTTC.

This sequence joins TRBV30 and TRBJ1-3, with a possible D match to TRBD1 (6 bases). The germline V gene encodes CDR1 GTSNPN and CDR2 SVGIG (reference sequence). This CDR3 is built from 12 residues. Trimming removed 4 bases from V and 7 bases from J, with 11 bases in between. The CDR3 loop is CAWTWGLNTIYF. Written as DNA, the CDR3 is TGTGCCTGGACTTGGGGGCTGAACACCATATATTTT.

The V gene is TRBV6-5, the J gene TRBJ1-6, with 7 bases aligning to TRBD1. This CDR3 comprises 16 residues. V shed 1 base, J shed 7 bases, and the junction held 7 bases outside the gene matches. Germline CDR1 MNHEY, CDR2 SVGAGI. The CDR3 region has the DNA TGTGCCAGCAGTTACTTGCAGGGACAGATAAATTCACCCCTCCACTTT. Amino acids: CASSYLQGQINSPLHF.

The gene calls are TRBV5-5 and TRBJ2-7; possibly TRBD1 for D (6 bases). This CDR3 is 15 amino acids long. Germline V CDR1 and CDR2: SGHKS, YYEKEE (reference sequence). V was shortened by 3 bases and J by 0 bases, with 13 bases between the two germline ends. The CDR3 region has the DNA TGTGCCAGCAGCTATCGGGACATGAGCTCCTACGAGCAGTACTTC. Translation gives CASSYRDMSSYEQYF.

The V gene is TRBV6-6, the J gene TRBJ2-3; D might be TRBD2 (7 bases). CDR1 MNHNY and CDR2 SVGAGI come from the germline V gene (reference sequence). The CDR3 length is 14 residues. Trimming cost V 10 bases and J 5 bases, with 19 bases left between them. This CDR3 reads CATNPGGAVDTQYF. The CDR3 coding sequence is TGTGCCACCAATCCTGGGGGGGCCGTAGATACGCAGTATTTT.

The CDR3 is CASSSSGAGFADTQYF. Written as DNA, the CDR3 is TGTGCCAGTAGTTCCTCAGGGGCAGGTTTCGCAGATACGCAGTATTTT. The rearrangement uses TRBV19 and TRBJ2-3; possibly TRBD1 for D (6 bases). Germline V gives CDR1 LNHDA, CDR2 SQIVND (reference sequence). The CDR3 is 16 amino acids. V gave up 5 bases and J gave up 4 bases, with 19 bases separating them.

This chain joins TRBV4-3 and TRBJ2-2, with 8 bases fitting TRBD1. With V trimmed by 2 bases and J by 4 bases, 6 bases remained unmatched. This CDR3 has 16 amino acids. From germline, CDR1 is LGHNA and CDR2 YSLEER. CDR3 DNA: TGCGCCAGCAGCCAACCGGACAGGGTGAGCACCGGGGAGCTGTTTTTT. Amino acids: CASSQPDRVSTGELFF.

This chain connects TRBV7-9 to TRBJ2-1, with D uncertain. This CDR3 spans 12 amino acids. The V gene's germline CDR1 is SEHNR and CDR2 FQNEAQ (reference sequence). The V end lost 7 bases, the J end lost 5 bases, and 9 bases lay between the germline ends. The CDR3 DNA is TGTGCCAGCACCGCTATTGACAATGAGCAGTTCTTC. This codes for CASTAIDNEQFF. The full variable domain, rest sourced from reference TRBV7-9 and TRBJ2-1, is DTGVSQNPRHKITKRGQNVTFRCDPISEHNRLYWYRQTLGQGPEFLTYFQNEAQLEKSRLLSDRFSAERPKGSFSTLEIQRTEQGDSAMYLCASTAIDNEQFFGPGTRLTVL.

This chain connects TRBV2 to TRBJ1-1; no definite D call. The V gene lost 5 bases and the J gene lost 4 bases, with 14 bases spanning the gap. Per germline, CDR1 SNHLY and CDR2 FYNNEI. This CDR3 has 14 residues. CDR3 amino acids: CASSTKAGVTEAFF. For the CDR3, the DNA is TGTGCCAGCAGTACGAAAGCGGGTGTCACTGAAGCTTTCTTT.

This chain links TRBV5-4 with TRBJ1-1; TRBD1 agrees at 7 bases. This CDR3 is built from 14 residues. Germline-derived CDR1 and CDR2 are SGHNT and YYREEE (reference sequence). Losses at the gene ends were 6 bases for V and 5 bases for J; bases not matched to a gene: 10. This CDR3 is CASTRQGSITEAFF. CDR3 in DNA: TGTGCCAGCACCAGACAGGGATCTATAACTGAAGCTTTCTTT.

The CDR3 DNA is TGTGCCAGCAGCTCCGTTCAGGGGGCTGTAAACGAGCAGTACTTC. Its translation: CASSSVQGAVNEQYF. The chain joins TRBV7-9 to TRBJ2-7, with TRBD1 matching 8 bases. With 4 bases clipped from V and 5 bases from J, the junction kept 10 bases outside the gene matches. Germline V CDR1 and CDR2: SEHNR, FQNEAQ (reference sequence). The CDR3 is 15 residues long.